This T cell receptor (beta chain) is drawn from a study of OX40 agonist ivuxolimab in advanced cancers. Study details: The group had a mean age of 60 years, ranged from about 20 to 79, and was 80% to 85% male. The study reported partial responses in three patients: one hepatocellular carcinoma, two cutaneous melanoma. The study, taken as a whole, reports: In the 0.1-3.0 mg/kg groups, partial responders showed among the lowest expansion. Compared with CD4+, CD8+ T cells on average had more expanded clones.

V was trimmed by 8 bases and J by 5 bases, leaving 13 bases between them. Germline V gives CDR1 SGHTA, CDR2 FQGNSA. The CDR3 has 12 residues. Some clones are missing from TCRdb's copy, which holds only in-frame ones; the method was immunoSEQ multiplex PCR. The sample records tens of thousands of clones, 82% being singletons. This clone was found a few times. What it recognizes is unknown. The sequence was obtained from an adult with an advanced solid tumor such as melanoma, head and neck, liver or kidney cancer. The sample consisted of CD4+ or CD8+ T cells sorted from blood, taken in a trial of the OX40 agonist ivuxolimab. The rearrangement uses TRBV7-2 and TRBJ2-7; D tentatively reads TRBD1 or TRBD2 (5 bases each). The DNA of the CDR3 is TGTGCCAGCGGGACCTCAGAGGACGAGCAGTACTTC. It encodes CASGTSEDEQYF.